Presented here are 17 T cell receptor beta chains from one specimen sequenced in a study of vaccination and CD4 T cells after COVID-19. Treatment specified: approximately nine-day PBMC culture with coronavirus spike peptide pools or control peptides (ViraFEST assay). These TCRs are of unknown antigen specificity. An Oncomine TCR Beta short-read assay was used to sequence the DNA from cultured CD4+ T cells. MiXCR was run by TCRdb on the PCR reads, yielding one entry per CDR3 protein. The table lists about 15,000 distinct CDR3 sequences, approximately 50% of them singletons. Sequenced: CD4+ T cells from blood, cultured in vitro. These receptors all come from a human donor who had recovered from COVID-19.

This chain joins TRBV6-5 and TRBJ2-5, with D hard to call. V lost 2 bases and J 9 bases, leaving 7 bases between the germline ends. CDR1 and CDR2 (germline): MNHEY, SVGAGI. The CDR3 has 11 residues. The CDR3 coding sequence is TGTGCCAGCAGTTACACCCAGGCCCAGTACTTC. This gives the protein CASSYTQAQYF.

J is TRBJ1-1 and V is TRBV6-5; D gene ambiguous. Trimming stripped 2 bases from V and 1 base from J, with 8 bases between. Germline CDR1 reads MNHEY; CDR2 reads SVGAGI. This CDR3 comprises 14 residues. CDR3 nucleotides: TGTGCCAGCAGTTACGATGTCGGGAACACTGAAGCTTTCTTT. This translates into CASSYDVGNTEAFF.

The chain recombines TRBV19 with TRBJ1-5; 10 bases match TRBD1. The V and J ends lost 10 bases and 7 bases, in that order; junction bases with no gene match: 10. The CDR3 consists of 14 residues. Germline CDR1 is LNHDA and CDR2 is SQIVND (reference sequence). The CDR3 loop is CATGTGEGLQPQHF. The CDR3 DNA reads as TGTGCCACCGGGACAGGGGAAGGCCTCCAGCCCCAGCATTTT.

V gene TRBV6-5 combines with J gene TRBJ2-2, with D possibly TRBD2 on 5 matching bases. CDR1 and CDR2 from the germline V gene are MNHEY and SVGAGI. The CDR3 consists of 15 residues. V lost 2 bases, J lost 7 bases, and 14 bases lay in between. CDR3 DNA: TGTGCCAGCAGTTACAGCCGGGAAATGGGCGGGGAGCTGTTTTTT. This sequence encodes CASSYSREMGGELFF.

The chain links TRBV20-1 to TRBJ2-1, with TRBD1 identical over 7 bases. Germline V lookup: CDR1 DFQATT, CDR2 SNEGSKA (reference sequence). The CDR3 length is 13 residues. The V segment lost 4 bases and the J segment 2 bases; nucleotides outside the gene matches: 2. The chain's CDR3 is CSAKGQTYNEQFF. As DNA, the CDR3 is TGCAGTGCTAAGGGACAGACCTACAATGAGCAGTTCTTC.

CDR3 protein: CASSLEASVRYNEQFF. In nucleotides, the CDR3 is TGCGCCAGCAGCTTGGAGGCATCGGTTCGCTACAATGAGCAGTTCTTC. V is TRBV5-1 and J is TRBJ2-1; D unresolved. V lost 0 bases, J lost 3 bases, and 13 bases lay in between. CDR1 is SGHRS and CDR2 is YFSETQ in the germline V gene. The CDR3 loop spans 16 amino acids.

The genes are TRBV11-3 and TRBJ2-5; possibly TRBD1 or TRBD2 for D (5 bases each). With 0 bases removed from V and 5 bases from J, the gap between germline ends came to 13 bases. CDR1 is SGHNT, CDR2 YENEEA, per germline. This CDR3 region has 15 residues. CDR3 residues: CASSLDQGDGETQYF. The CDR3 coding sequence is TGTGCCAGCAGCTTAGATCAAGGGGACGGTGAGACCCAGTACTTC.

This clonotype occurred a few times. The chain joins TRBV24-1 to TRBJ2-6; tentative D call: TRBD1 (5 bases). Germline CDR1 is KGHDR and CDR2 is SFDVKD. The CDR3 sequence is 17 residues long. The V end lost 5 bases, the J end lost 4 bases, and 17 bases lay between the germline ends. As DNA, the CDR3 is TGTGCCACCAGTGTAACCAGGGCCAAGGCGGGGGCCAACGTCCTGACTTTC. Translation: CATSVTRAKAGANVLTF.

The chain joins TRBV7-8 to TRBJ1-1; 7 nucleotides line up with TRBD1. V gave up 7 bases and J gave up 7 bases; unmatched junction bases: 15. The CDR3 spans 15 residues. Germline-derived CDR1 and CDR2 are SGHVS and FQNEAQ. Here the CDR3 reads CASNLRTGGTSEAFF. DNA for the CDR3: TGTGCCAGCAATCTAAGGACAGGTGGAACAAGTGAAGCTTTCTTT.

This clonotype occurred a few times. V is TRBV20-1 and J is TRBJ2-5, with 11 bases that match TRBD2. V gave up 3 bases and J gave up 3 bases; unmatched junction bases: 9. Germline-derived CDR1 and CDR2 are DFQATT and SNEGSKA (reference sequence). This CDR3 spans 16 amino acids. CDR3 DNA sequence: TGCAGTGCTAGGACCGGGACTAGCGGAGCCGAAGAGACCCAGTACTTC. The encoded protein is CSARTGTSGAEETQYF.

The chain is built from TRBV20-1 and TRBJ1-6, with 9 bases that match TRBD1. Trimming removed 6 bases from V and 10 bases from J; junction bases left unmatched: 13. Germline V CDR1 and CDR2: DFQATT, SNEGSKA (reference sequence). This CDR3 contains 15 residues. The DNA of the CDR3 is TGCAGTGCCCGAACCGGGACAGGGTTTCGGTCACCCCTCCACTTT. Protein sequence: CSARTGTGFRSPLHF.

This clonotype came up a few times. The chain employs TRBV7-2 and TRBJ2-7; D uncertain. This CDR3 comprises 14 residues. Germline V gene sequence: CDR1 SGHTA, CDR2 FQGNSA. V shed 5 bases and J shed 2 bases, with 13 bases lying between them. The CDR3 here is CASSPPGSTYEQYF. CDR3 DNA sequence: TGTGCCAGCAGCCCCCCCGGGTCGACCTACGAGCAGTACTTC.

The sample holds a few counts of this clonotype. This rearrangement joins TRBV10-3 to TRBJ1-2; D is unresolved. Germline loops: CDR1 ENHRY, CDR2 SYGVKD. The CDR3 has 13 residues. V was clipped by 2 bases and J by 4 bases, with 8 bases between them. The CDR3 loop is CAISEKWGYGYTF. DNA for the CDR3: TGTGCCATCAGTGAGAAGTGGGGCTATGGCTACACCTTC.

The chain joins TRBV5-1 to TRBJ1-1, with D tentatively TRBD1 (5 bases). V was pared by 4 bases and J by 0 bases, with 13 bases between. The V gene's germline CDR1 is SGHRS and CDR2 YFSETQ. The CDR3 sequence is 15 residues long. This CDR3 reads CASSSAGTVNTEAFF. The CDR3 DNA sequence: TGCGCCAGCAGCAGCGCCGGGACGGTGAACACTGAAGCTTTCTTT.

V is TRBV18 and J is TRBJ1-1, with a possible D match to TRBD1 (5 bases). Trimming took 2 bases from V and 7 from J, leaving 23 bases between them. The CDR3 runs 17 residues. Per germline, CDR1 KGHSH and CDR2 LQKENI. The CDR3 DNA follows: TGTGCCAGCTCACCATCCCTCGGGGGATGGGGGATTTATGAAGCTTTCTTT. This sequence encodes CASSPSLGGWGIYEAFF.

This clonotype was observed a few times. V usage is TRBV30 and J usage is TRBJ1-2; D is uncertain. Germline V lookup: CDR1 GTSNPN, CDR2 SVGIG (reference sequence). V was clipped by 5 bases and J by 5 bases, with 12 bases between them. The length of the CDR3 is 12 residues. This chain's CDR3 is CAWRAFGYGYTF. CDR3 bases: TGTGCCTGGCGGGCCTTCGGGTATGGCTACACCTTC. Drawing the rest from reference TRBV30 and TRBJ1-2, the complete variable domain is SQTIHQWPATLVQPVGSPLSLECTVEGTSNPNLYWYRQAAGRGLQLLFYSVGIGQISSEVPQNLSASRPQDRQFILSSKKLLLSDSGFYLCAWRAFGYGYTFGSGTRLTVV.

CDR3 coding DNA: TGTGCCAGTGACTCGAGAAGAAATGAGCAGTTCTTC. It translates to CASDSRRNEQFF. The chain uses TRBV19 and TRBJ2-1, with D unclear. CDR3 length: 12 residues. The V end was cut by 8 bases, the J end by 7 bases, with 12 bases between. The V gene's germline CDR1 is LNHDA and CDR2 SQIVND (reference sequence).